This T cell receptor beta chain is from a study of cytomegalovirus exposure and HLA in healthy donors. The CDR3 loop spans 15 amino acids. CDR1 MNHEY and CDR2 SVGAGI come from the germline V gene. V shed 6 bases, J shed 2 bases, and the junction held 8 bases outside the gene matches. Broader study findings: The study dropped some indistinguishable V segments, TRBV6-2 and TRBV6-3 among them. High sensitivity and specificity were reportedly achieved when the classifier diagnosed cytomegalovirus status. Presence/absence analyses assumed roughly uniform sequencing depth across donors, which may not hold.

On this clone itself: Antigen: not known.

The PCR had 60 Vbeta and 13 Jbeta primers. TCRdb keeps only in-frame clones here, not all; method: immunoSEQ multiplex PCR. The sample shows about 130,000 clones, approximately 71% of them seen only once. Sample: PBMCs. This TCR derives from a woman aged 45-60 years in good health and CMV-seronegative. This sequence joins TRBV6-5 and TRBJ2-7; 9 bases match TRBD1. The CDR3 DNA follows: TGTGCCAGCAGCGACCCCGGGACAGGGACCTACGAGCAGTACTTC. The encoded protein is CASSDPGTGTYEQYF.